Presented here are 8 T cell receptor beta chains from one specimen sequenced in a study of blood T cell repertoires in COVID-19. TCRdb keeps only in-frame clones here, not all; method: immunoSEQ multiplex PCR. The data contain some 240,000 clones, approximately 86% of them singletons. Sequencing input: peripheral blood. The receptors stem from a man aged 55 to 70 who had recovered from COVID-19.

This clone was recorded only once. The CDR3 DNA follows: TGTGCCACTGGGACAGGGGGCGCCCGGGAGACCCAGTACTTC. Protein product: CATGTGGARETQYF. The V and J genes are TRBV11-2 and TRBJ2-5, with 12 bases matching TRBD1. The ends lost 10 bases at V and 5 bases at J; junction bases unmatched: 8. Germline V gene sequence: CDR1 SGHAT, CDR2 FQNNGV. CDR3 length: 14 amino acids.

J is TRBJ1-5 and V is TRBV10-1; 7 bases line up with TRBD1. After removal of 6 bases from V and 0 bases from J, the junction contained 8 bases not matched to a gene. The CDR3 has 16 amino acids. The germline gives CDR1 WNHNN, CDR2 SYGVQD (reference sequence). The CDR3 sequence: CASRWTGAYSNQPQHF. The CDR3 nucleotides are TGCGCCAGCAGGTGGACAGGAGCTTATAGCAATCAGCCCCAGCATTTT.

In this sample, this clone turned up once. This rearrangement joins TRBV3-1 (or the pseudogene TRBV3-2) to TRBJ2-2, with a possible D match to TRBD2 (5 bases). CDR3 length: 21 amino acids. CDR1 is LGHDT, CDR2 YNNKEL, per germline (reference sequence). Trimming shortened V by 3 bases and J by 0 bases, and 26 bases separated the two germline ends. The CDR3 coding sequence is TGTGCCAGCAGCCACCTATTTGGGAGACTCTCGAATTCTACGAACACCGGGGAGCTGTTTTTT. This gives the protein CASSHLFGRLSNSTNTGELFF.

The chain recombines TRBV10-3 with TRBJ2-4; no reliable D call. The CDR3 runs to 15 residues. Between the trimmed V and J ends, which lost 0 bases and 1 base, there was a span of 7 bases. Per the germline V gene, CDR1 is ENHRY and CDR2 is SYGVKD. This chain's CDR3 is CAISESIRAKNIQYF. The CDR3 bases are TGTGCCATCAGTGAGTCGATTCGGGCCAAAAACATTCAGTACTTC.

The V and J genes are TRBV4-2 and TRBJ1-4, with D perhaps TRBD1 (6 bases). The germline V gene encodes CDR1 LGHNA and CDR2 YNFKEQ. With 2 bases removed from V and 8 bases from J, the gap between germline ends came to 12 bases. This CDR3 is 14 amino acids long. As DNA, the CDR3 is TGTGCCAGCAGCCAAAGGGGAAGGGGGGAAAAACTGTTTTTT. This sequence encodes CASSQRGRGEKLFF.

The CDR3 reads CASSQTANTEAFF. CDR3 bases: TGTGCCAGCAGTCAGACAGCAAACACTGAAGCTTTCTTT. The chain employs TRBV2 and TRBJ1-1, with a possible D match to TRBD1 (5 bases). From germline, CDR1 is SNHLY and CDR2 FYNNEI. The V gene lost 5 bases and the J gene lost 2 bases, with 9 bases spanning the gap. The CDR3 length is 13 residues.

CDR3 region: CASSIDQPGTAITDTQYF. DNA of the CDR3: TGTGCCAGTAGTATAGACCAACCCGGGACAGCGATCACAGATACGCAGTATTTT. V is TRBV19 and J is TRBJ2-3, with 7 bases matching TRBD1. V lost 0 bases, J lost 2 bases, and 11 bases stayed unmatched. Germline V lookup: CDR1 LNHDA, CDR2 SQIVND (reference sequence). The CDR3 consists of 18 residues.

This sequence joins TRBV7-8 and TRBJ1-1; no definite D call. Germline CDR1 and CDR2: SGHVS and FQNEAQ. This CDR3 is built from 14 residues. Trimming stripped 3 bases from V and 11 bases from J, with 19 bases between. This chain's CDR3 is CASSFDPPDGWAFF. The CDR3 DNA reads as TGTGCCAGCAGCTTCGACCCGCCCGACGGGTGGGCTTTCTTT. Full variable domain (remainder filled in from reference TRBV7-8 and TRBJ1-1): GAGVSQSPRYKVAKRGQDVALRCDPISGHVSLFWYQQALGQGPEFLTYFQNEAQLDKSGLPSDRFFAERPEGSVSTLKIQRTQQEDSAVYLCASSFDPPDGWAFFGQGTRLTVV.